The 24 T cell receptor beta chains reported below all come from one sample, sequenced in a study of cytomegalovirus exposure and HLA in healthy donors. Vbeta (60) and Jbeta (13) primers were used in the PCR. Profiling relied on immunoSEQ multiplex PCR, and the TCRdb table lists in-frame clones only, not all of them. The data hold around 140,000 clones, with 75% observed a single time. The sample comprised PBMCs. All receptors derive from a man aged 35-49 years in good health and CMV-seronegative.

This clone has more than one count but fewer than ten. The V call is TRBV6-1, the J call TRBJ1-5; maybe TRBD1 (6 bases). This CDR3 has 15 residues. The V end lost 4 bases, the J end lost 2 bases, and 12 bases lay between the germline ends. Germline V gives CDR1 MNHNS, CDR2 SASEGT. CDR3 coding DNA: TGTGCCAGCAGTGGGACAGTTAGCGGCAATCAGCCCCAGCATTTT. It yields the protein CASSGTVSGNQPQHF.

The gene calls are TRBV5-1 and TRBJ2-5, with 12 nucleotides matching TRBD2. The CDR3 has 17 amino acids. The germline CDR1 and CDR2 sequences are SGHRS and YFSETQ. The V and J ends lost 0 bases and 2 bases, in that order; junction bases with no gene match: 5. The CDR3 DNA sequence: TGCGCCAGCAGCTTGGGGCTAGCGGGGGGGCCGCAAGAGACCCAGTACTTC. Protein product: CASSLGLAGGPQETQYF.

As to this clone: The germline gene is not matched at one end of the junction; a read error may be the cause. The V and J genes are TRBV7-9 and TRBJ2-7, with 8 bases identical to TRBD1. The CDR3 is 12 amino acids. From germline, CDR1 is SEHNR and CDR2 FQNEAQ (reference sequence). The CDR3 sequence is CASSLVTRGLVW. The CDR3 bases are TGTGCCAGCAGCTTAGTCACCAGGGGGCTCGTTTGG.

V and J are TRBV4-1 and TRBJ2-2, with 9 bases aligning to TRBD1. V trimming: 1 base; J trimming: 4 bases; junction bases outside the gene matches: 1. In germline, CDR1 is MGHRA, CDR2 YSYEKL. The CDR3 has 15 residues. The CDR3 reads CASSQGQGGTGELFF. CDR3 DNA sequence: TGCGCCAGCAGCCAAGGACAGGGGGGCACCGGGGAGCTGTTTTTT.

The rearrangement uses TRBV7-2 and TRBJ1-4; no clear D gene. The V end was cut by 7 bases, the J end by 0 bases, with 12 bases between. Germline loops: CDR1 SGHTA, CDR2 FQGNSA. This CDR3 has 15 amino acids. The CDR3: CASTQSAATNEKLFF. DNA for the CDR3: TGTGCCAGCACTCAAAGCGCTGCAACTAATGAAAAACTGTTTTTT.

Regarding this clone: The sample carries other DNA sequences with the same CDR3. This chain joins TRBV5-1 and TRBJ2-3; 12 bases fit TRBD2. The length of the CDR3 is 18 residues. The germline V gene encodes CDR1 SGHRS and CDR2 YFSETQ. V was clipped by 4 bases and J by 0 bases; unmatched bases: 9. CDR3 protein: CASSLGLAGRSSTDTQYF. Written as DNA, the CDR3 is TGCGCCAGCAGCCTAGGACTAGCGGGGAGATCTAGCACAGATACGCAGTATTTT.

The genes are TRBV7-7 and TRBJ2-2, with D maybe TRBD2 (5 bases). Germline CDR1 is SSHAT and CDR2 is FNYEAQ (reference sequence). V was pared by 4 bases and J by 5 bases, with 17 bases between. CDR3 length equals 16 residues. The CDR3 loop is CASSSRGSTGTGELFF. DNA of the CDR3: TGTGCCAGCAGCTCCCGAGGGTCCACTGGGACCGGGGAGCTGTTTTTT.

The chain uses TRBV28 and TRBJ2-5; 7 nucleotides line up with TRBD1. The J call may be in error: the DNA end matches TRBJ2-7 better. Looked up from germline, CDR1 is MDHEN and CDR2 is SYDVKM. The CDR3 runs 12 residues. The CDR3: CASSTTGVEQYF. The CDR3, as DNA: TGTGCCAGCAGTACCACAGGGGTCGAGCAGTACTTC.

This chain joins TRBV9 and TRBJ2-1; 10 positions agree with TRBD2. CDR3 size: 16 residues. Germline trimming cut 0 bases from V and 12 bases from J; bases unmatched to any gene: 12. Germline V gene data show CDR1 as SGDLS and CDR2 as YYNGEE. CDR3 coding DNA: TGTGCCAGCAGCGTAGAGGGAAGCGGGGGGGCCGGTTTGCAGTTCTTC. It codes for CASSVEGSGGAGLQFF.

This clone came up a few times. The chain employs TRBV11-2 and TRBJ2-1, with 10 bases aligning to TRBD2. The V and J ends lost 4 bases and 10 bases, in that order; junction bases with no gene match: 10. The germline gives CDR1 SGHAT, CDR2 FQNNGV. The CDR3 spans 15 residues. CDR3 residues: CASSSLAGVMREQFF. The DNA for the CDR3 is TGTGCCAGCAGCTCCCTAGCGGGGGTGATGAGAGAGCAGTTCTTC.

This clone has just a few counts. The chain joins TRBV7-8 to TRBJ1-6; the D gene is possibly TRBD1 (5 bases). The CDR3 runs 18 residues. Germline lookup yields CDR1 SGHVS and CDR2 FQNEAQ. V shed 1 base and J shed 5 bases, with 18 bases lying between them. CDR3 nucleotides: TGTGCCAGCAGCTTAGTTTGGCAGGGCCTTTTAGATAATTCACCCCTCCACTTT. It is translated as CASSLVWQGLLDNSPLHF. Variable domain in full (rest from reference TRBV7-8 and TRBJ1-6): GAGVSQSPRYKVAKRGQDVALRCDPISGHVSLFWYQQALGQGPEFLTYFQNEAQLDKSGLPSDRFFAERPEGSVSTLKIQRTQQEDSAVYLCASSLVWQGLLDNSPLHFGNGTRLTVT.

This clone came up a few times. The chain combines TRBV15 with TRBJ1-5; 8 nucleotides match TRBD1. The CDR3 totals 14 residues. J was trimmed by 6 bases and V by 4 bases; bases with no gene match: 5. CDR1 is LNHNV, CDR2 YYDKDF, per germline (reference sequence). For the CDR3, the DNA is TGTGCCACCAGCACTCAGGGGGCTTTTCAGCCCCAGCATTTT. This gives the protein CATSTQGAFQPQHF.

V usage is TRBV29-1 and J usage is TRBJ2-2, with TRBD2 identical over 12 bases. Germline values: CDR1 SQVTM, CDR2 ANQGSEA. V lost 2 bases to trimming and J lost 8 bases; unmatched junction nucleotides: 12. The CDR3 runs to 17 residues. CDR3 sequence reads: CSVERASGGVFLGELFF. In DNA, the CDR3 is TGCAGCGTTGAAAGAGCTAGCGGGGGGGTATTTTTGGGGGAGCTGTTTTTT.

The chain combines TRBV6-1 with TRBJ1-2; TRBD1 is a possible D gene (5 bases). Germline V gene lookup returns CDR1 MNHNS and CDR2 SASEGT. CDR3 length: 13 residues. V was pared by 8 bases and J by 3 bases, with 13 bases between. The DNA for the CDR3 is TGTGCCAGCGGGATGGGGCCTCACTATGGCTACACCTTC. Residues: CASGMGPHYGYTF.

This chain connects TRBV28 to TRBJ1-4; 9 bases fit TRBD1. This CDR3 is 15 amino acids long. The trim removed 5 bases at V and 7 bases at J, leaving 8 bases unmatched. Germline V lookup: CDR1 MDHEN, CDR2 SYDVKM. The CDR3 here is CASSEGTGRIEKLFF. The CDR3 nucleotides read TGTGCCAGCAGTGAAGGGACAGGGCGAATTGAAAAACTGTTTTTT.

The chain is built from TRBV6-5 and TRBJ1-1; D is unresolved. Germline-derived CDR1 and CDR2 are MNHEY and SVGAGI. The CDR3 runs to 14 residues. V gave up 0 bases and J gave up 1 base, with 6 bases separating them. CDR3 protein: CASSYSARNTEAFF. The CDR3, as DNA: TGTGCCAGCAGTTACTCGGCACGGAACACTGAAGCTTTCTTT.

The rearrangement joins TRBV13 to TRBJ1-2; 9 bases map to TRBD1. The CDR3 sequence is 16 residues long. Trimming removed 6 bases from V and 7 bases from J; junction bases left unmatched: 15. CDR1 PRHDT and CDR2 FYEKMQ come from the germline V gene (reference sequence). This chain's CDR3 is CASRVTGTGLPRGYTF. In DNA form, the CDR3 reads TGTGCCAGCAGGGTAACCGGGACAGGGCTCCCCCGTGGCTACACCTTC.

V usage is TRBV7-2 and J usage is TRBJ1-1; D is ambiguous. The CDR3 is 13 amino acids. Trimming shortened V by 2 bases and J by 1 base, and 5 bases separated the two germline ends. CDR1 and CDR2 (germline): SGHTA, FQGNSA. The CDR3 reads CASSLSRNTEAFF. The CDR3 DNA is TGTGCCAGCAGCTTATCTCGGAACACTGAAGCTTTCTTT.

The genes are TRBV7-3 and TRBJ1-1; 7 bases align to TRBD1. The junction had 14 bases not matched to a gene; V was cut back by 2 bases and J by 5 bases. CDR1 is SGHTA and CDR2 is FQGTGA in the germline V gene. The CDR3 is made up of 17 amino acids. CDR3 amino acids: CASSLVAGGSRTTEAFF. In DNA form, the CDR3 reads TGTGCCAGCAGCTTAGTGGCAGGGGGGTCGAGGACGACTGAAGCTTTCTTT. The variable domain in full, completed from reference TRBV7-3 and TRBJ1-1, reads GAGVSQTPSNKVTEKGKYVELRCDPISGHTALYWYRQSLGQGPEFLIYFQGTGAADDSGLPNDRFFAVRPEGSVSTLKIQRTERGDSAVYLCASSLVAGGSRTTEAFFGQGTRLTVV.

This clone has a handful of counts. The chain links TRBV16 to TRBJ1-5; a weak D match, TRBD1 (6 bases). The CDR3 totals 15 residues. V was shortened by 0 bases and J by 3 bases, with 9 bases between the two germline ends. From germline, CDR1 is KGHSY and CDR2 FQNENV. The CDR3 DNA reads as TGTGCCAGCAGCCAATCGGGACACTTCAATCAGCCCCAGCATTTT. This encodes CASSQSGHFNQPQHF. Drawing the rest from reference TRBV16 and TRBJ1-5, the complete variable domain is GEEVAQTPKHLVRGEGQKAKLYCAPIKGHSYVFWYQQVLKNEFKFLISFQNENVFDETGMPKERFSAKCLPNSPCSLEIQATKLEDSAVYFCASSQSGHFNQPQHFGDGTRLSIL.

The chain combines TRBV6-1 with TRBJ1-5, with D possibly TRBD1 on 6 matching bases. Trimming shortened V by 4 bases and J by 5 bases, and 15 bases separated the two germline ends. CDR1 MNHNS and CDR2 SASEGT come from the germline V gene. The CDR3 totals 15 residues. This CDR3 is CASSGLQGMDQPQHF. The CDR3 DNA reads TGTGCCAGCAGTGGGCTCCAGGGGATGGATCAGCCCCAGCATTTT.

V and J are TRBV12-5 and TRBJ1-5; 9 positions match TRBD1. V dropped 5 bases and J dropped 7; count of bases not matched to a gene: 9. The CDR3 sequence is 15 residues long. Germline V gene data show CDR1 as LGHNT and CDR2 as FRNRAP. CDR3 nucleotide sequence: TGTGCTAGTGGTCCGGGGGACAGGGAGACGCAGCCCCAGCATTTT. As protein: CASGPGDRETQPQHF.

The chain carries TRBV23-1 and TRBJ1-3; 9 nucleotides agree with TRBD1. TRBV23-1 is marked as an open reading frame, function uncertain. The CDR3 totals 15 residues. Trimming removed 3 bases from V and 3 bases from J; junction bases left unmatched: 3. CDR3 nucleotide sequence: TGCGCCAGCAGTCAGGGACAGGGAGTTGGAAACACCATATATTTT. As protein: CASSQGQGVGNTIYF.

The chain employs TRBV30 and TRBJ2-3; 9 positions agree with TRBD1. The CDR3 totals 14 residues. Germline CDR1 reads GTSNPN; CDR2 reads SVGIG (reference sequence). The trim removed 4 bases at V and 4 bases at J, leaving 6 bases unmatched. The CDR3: CAWNPGQGADTQYF. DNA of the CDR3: TGTGCCTGGAATCCGGGACAGGGCGCAGATACGCAGTATTTT.